These 24 T cell receptor beta chains share one sample of origin, sequenced in a study of blood T cell repertoires in COVID-19 (dated by TCRdb to the early 2020s). Libraries were constructed by the immunoSEQ multiplex PCR assay. TCRdb stores this immuneACCESS table with in-frame sequences only. Part of the clones is absent; in the studies checked, under half of the shortfall reflects unresolved V genes, and no reason is known for the rest. Present in this sample are 150,000 to 200,000 clones, roughly 91% of which were seen just once. The ten biggest clones cover roughly 2.3% of the sample. The material sequenced was peripheral blood. The receptors shown here come from a man younger than 35 with acute or convalescent COVID-19.

This clone was detected once. The V gene is TRBV28, the J gene TRBJ1-3, with D hard to call. CDR1 and CDR2 from the germline V gene are MDHEN and SYDVKM. Trimming shortened V by 3 bases and J by 1 base, and 7 bases separated the two germline ends. There are 14 residues in the CDR3. CDR3 residues: CASSFRGSGNTIYF. The CDR3 coding sequence is TGTGCCAGCAGTTTCCGGGGATCTGGAAACACCATATATTTT.

This chain uses TRBV5-1 with TRBJ2-3; 16 positions agree with TRBD2. V was clipped by 4 bases and J by 5 bases; unmatched bases: 7. The CDR3 contains 17 residues. The V gene's germline CDR1 is SGHRS and CDR2 YFSETQ. The CDR3 DNA reads TGCGCCAGCAGCCCAGGGACTAGCGGGAGGGCGGTAGATACGCAGTATTTT. Translating gives CASSPGTSGRAVDTQYF.

In nucleotides, the CDR3 is TGTGCCAGTAGTGTCCGGACAGCCTCTACTCCCGGGGAGCTGTTTTTT. This translates into CASSVRTASTPGELFF. V usage is TRBV19 and J usage is TRBJ2-2; D perhaps matches TRBD1 (6 bases). Trimming cost V 5 bases and J 6 bases, with 19 bases left between them. The CDR3 has 16 amino acids. Germline lookup yields CDR1 LNHDA and CDR2 SQIVND (reference sequence).

This CDR3 is CASSTINRGSEAFF. CDR3 bases: TGTGCCAGCAGCACGATAAACAGGGGCTCTGAAGCTTTCTTT. The V call is TRBV27, the J call TRBJ1-1; 7 positions agree with TRBD1. The germline gives CDR1 MNHEY, CDR2 SMNVEV (reference sequence). CDR3 length equals 14 residues. Trimming at V came to 6 bases and at J to 6 bases, leaving 10 bases not matched to a gene.

J is TRBJ1-2 and V is TRBV6-6; TRBD1 matches 7 bases. J gave up 5 bases and V 2 bases, and 5 bases lay outside the gene matches. This CDR3 is 14 amino acids long. The germline V gene has CDR1 MNHNY and CDR2 SVGAGI (reference sequence). The CDR3 here is CASSYLGQSYGYTF. In nucleotides, the CDR3 is TGTGCCAGCAGTTACCTGGGACAGAGTTATGGCTACACCTTC.

The chain is built from TRBV7-8 and TRBJ1-4; TRBD1 agrees at 7 bases. Trimming cost V 1 base and J 3 bases; bases outside gene matches: 8. The CDR3 is 17 amino acids. The germline V gene encodes CDR1 SGHVS and CDR2 FQNEAQ. DNA for the CDR3: TGTGCCAGCAGCTTAGAGGTTTTAGGGGGCCCTAATGAAAAACTGTTTTTT. Encoded protein: CASSLEVLGGPNEKLFF.

V and J are TRBV5-1 and TRBJ1-2, with D unclear. This CDR3 spans 14 amino acids. In germline, CDR1 is SGHRS, CDR2 YFSETQ. Trimming left V 0 bases short and J 4 bases short, with 10 bases between. The CDR3 here is CASSLGGAAYGYTF. DNA of the CDR3: TGCGCCAGCAGCTTGGGGGGAGCCGCCTATGGCTACACCTTC.

The chain has TRBV11-2 and TRBJ2-3; tentatively, D is TRBD1 (5 bases). The ends were cut back, 0 bases at V and 1 base at J, with 14 bases in the middle. Per germline, CDR1 SGHAT and CDR2 FQNNGV. This CDR3 has 17 residues. CDR3 nucleotides: TGTGCCAGCAGCTTAGATCCCCAGGGTTGGGGCACAGATACGCAGTATTTT. It codes for CASSLDPQGWGTDTQYF. Drawing the rest from reference TRBV11-2 and TRBJ2-3, the complete variable domain is EAGVAQSPRYKIIEKRQSVAFWCNPISGHATLYWYQQILGQGPKLLIQFQNNGVVDDSQLPKDRFSAERLKGVDSTLKIQPAKLEDSAVYLCASSLDPQGWGTDTQYFGPGTRLTVL.

The genes are TRBV27 and TRBJ2-1; TRBD2 is a possible D gene (5 bases). From germline, CDR1 is MNHEY and CDR2 SMNVEV (reference sequence). Trimming cost V 4 bases and J 0 bases, with 10 bases left between them. The CDR3 sequence is 15 residues long. CDR3 protein: CASSYWRVSYNEQFF. For the CDR3, the DNA is TGTGCCAGCAGTTATTGGCGGGTCTCCTACAATGAGCAGTTCTTC.

This sequence joins TRBV7-8 and TRBJ2-6; TRBD1 aligns across 7 bases. CDR3 length: 19 residues. Germline CDR1 and CDR2: SGHVS and FQNEAQ. Trimming cost V 5 bases and J 2 bases; bases outside gene matches: 15. The CDR3 protein is CASSTPTGEVGPGANVLTF. DNA of the CDR3: TGTGCCAGCAGCACGCCAACAGGGGAAGTGGGGCCTGGGGCCAACGTCCTGACTTTC.

This clone turned up a few times. The V and J genes are TRBV7-6 and TRBJ2-3; weak D call: TRBD2 (6 bases). The CDR3 is made up of 15 amino acids. The germline V and J ends were trimmed by 2 bases and 6 bases, with 15 bases remaining between them. Germline V gives CDR1 SGHVS, CDR2 FNYEAQ. The CDR3 nucleotides are TGTGCCAGCAGCTTAAATGGGCAGGCGGGGGATACGCAGTATTTT. Encoded protein: CASSLNGQAGDTQYF. Complete variable domain (other parts from reference TRBV7-6 and TRBJ2-3): GAGVSQSPRYKVTKRGQDVALRCDPISGHVSLYWYRQALGQGPEFLTYFNYEAQQDKSGLPNDRFSAERPEGSISTLTIQRTEQRDSAMYRCASSLNGQAGDTQYFGPGTRLTVL.

This clone was observed a single time. The J gene is TRBJ2-7, the V gene TRBV7-2; 8 bases fit TRBD1. The CDR3 is made up of 14 amino acids. Germline values: CDR1 SGHTA, CDR2 FQGNSA. The trim removed 4 bases at V and 2 bases at J, leaving 4 bases unmatched. The CDR3 loop reads CASSSPGGPYEQYF. Here the CDR3 DNA reads TGTGCCAGCAGCTCTCCAGGGGGCCCCTACGAGCAGTACTTC.

The genes are TRBV28 and TRBJ2-1; possibly TRBD2 for D (6 bases). CDR3 length: 12 residues. CDR1 is MDHEN and CDR2 is SYDVKM in the germline V gene. Trimming pared 6 bases from V and 9 bases from J, leaving 12 bases between. For the CDR3, the DNA is TGTGCCAGCAGCCCCACTAGCAGTGAGCAGTTCTTC. Protein sequence: CASSPTSSEQFF.

This chain connects TRBV27 to TRBJ2-5; TRBD1 agrees at 7 bases. This CDR3 is 14 amino acids long. Trimming took 4 bases from V and 5 from J; bases not matched to a gene: 7. Germline assignment: CDR1 MNHEY and CDR2 SMNVEV (reference sequence). CDR3 coding DNA: TGTGCCAGCAGTTCGACAGGGATGTCGGAGACCCAGTACTTC. The encoded protein is CASSSTGMSETQYF.

This clone was seen a few times. The chain carries TRBV2 and TRBJ1-1, with 9 nucleotides matching TRBD1. Germline V CDR1 and CDR2: SNHLY, FYNNEI. This CDR3 spans 13 amino acids. The V segment lost 10 bases and the J segment 1 base; nucleotides outside the gene matches: 4. The CDR3 region is CATRTGENTEAFF. The CDR3 region has the DNA TGTGCCACCAGGACAGGGGAGAACACTGAAGCTTTCTTT. The full variable domain, its missing parts supplied by reference TRBV2 and TRBJ1-1, is EPEVTQTPSHQVTQMGQEVILRCVPISNHLYFYWYRQILGQKVEFLVSFYNNEISEKSEIFDDQFSVERPDGSNFTLKIRSTKLEDSAMYFCATRTGENTEAFFGQGTRLTVV.

In the case of this clone: Other DNA sequences from this sample encode an identical CDR3 as well. This chain uses TRBV4-1 with TRBJ2-7; D perhaps matches TRBD2 (6 bases). CDR1 and CDR2 (germline): MGHRA, YSYEKL. There are 14 residues in the CDR3. With 0 bases removed from V and 2 bases from J, the gap between germline ends came to 8 bases. CDR3 sequence: CASSQDRGTYEQYF. The CDR3 DNA is TGCGCCAGCAGCCAAGATCGGGGGACCTACGAGCAGTACTTC.

The V call is TRBV19, the J call TRBJ2-7, with D possibly being TRBD2 (6 bases). The CDR3 runs 14 residues. V was cut by 5 bases and J by 3 bases, with 14 bases left in between. CDR1 is LNHDA and CDR2 is SQIVND in the germline V gene (reference sequence). This chain's CDR3 is CASSPREVYYEQYF. CDR3 nucleotide sequence: TGTGCCAGTAGTCCGCGGGAAGTCTACTACGAGCAGTACTTC.

The V gene is TRBV7-9, the J gene TRBJ1-5; TRBD1 matches at 12 bases. CDR1 is SEHNR and CDR2 is FQNEAQ in the germline V gene (reference sequence). With 1 base clipped from V and 6 bases from J, the junction kept 7 bases outside the gene matches. This CDR3 has 17 amino acids. CDR3 DNA sequence: TGTGCCAGCAGCTTAGTGGGGACAGGGGGCGCGAGTCAGCCCCAGCATTTT. This encodes CASSLVGTGGASQPQHF.

The chain's CDR3 is CASSQSDSPSGGAQHF. CDR3 nucleotide sequence: TGCGCCAGCAGTCAATCGGACAGCCCATCTGGGGGGGCCCAGCATTTT. The chain joins TRBV23-1 to TRBJ1-5; D possibly corresponds to TRBD1 (6 bases). Being an ORF, TRBV23-1 has a function that is uncertain. This CDR3 contains 16 residues. V dropped 0 bases and J dropped 11 bases, with 20 bases sitting between them.

V is TRBV19 and J is TRBJ2-3, with 16 bases identical to TRBD2. In germline, CDR1 is LNHDA, CDR2 SQIVND (reference sequence). The CDR3 is 16 amino acids. With 1 base clipped from V and 11 bases from J, the junction kept 6 bases outside the gene matches. The CDR3 here is CASSIVGTSGGVQQYF. CDR3 coding DNA: TGTGCCAGTAGTATAGTCGGGACTAGCGGGGGGGTCCAGCAGTATTTT. Full variable domain (outside the CDR3, taken from reference TRBV19 and TRBJ2-3): DGGITQSPKYLFRKEGQNVTLSCEQNLNHDAMYWYRQDPGQGLRLIYYSQIVNDFQKGDIAEGYSVSREKKESFPLTVTSAQKNPTAFYLCASSIVGTSGGVQQYFGPGTRLTVL.

With respect to this clone: The junction shows a germline mismatch at one end, possibly a read error. The V gene is TRBV29-1, the J gene TRBJ2-6; 8 positions match TRBD1. The CDR3 is made up of 13 amino acids. Looked up from germline, CDR1 is SQVTM and CDR2 is ANQGSEA. The CDR3 is CSVQPDRAHVLTF. For the CDR3, the DNA is TGCAGCGTTCAGCCGGACAGGGCCCACGTCCTGACTTTC.

The chain is built from TRBV14 and TRBJ1-1; 7 nucleotides match TRBD1. Germline CDR1 is SGHDN and CDR2 is FVKESK. V gave up 4 bases and J gave up 6 bases; unmatched junction bases: 5. This CDR3 has 13 residues. The chain's CDR3 is CASSRRQGPEAFF. In nucleotides, the CDR3 is TGTGCCAGCAGCCGAAGACAGGGCCCTGAAGCTTTCTTT.

The chain links TRBV4-1 to TRBJ2-7, with 7 bases lining up with TRBD2. The germline gives CDR1 MGHRA, CDR2 YSYEKL. With V trimmed by 3 bases and J by 3 bases, 8 bases remained unmatched. The CDR3 is 15 residues long. CDR3 amino acids: CASSQFPSGLYEQYF. CDR3 in DNA: TGCGCCAGCAGCCAGTTTCCTAGCGGACTCTACGAGCAGTACTTC.

V and J are TRBV19 and TRBJ1-5, with a possible D match to TRBD1 (5 bases). The V and J ends lost 4 bases and 0 bases respectively, with 7 bases between them. Germline loops: CDR1 LNHDA, CDR2 SQIVND (reference sequence). The CDR3 has 14 amino acids. Written as DNA, the CDR3 is TGTGCCAGTAGTAAGACAGTTAGCAATCAGCCCCAGCATTTT. This translates into CASSKTVSNQPQHF.